Presented here are 12 T cell receptor beta chains from one specimen sequenced in a study of T cell clusters in autoimmune cytopenias. One tube held mixed TRB-A and TRB-B primer pools for touch-down PCR. With the multiplex PCR reads reprocessed, TCRdb shows one record per CDR3 protein and no DNA. This sample's table has approximately 4,800 distinct CDR3 sequences. TRB amplification used roughly 250 ng of peripheral blood genomic DNA. The sequenced material came from peripheral blood. Receptor source: a human donor with an autoimmune cytopenia or autoimmune hepatitis (not recorded which).

By frequency, this clonotype is medium-sized. V gene TRBV6-2 or TRBV6-3 combines with J gene TRBJ2-7. CDR3 length equals 14 residues. Germline V CDR1 and CDR2: MNHEY, SVGEGT. The chain's CDR3 is CASSYSEEGYEQYF.

V usage is TRBV6-2 or TRBV6-3 and J usage is TRBJ2-3. This CDR3 is built from 13 residues. In germline, CDR1 is MNHEY, CDR2 SVGEGT. CDR3 amino acids: CASRKTSTDTQYF.

Frequency places this clonotype as medium-sized. V and J are TRBV5-4 and TRBJ2-5; the TCRdb call, TRBD1, lacks DNA for checking. Germline CDR1 reads SGHNT; CDR2 reads YYREEE (reference sequence). The CDR3 spans 13 residues. The CDR3: CASSAGQGETQYF.

The chain joins TRBV6-2 or TRBV6-3 to TRBJ2-1. The germline CDR1 and CDR2 sequences are MNHEY and SVGEGT. The CDR3 is 15 residues long. CDR3 sequence reads: CASSYSPSSYNEQFF.

The gene calls are TRBV10-3 and TRBJ1-1; TCRdb names TRBD1, which stays unverified in the absence of DNA. CDR3 length equals 15 residues. Germline CDR1 reads ENHRY; CDR2 reads SYGVKD. CDR3 region: CASSYSRDMNTEAFF.

The chain uses TRBV11-1 and TRBJ2-5; TCRdb lists TRBD1, though no DNA is available to test this call. The CDR3 covers 16 residues. CDR1 is SGHAT, CDR2 FQDESV, per germline (reference sequence). The CDR3 loop reads CASSLVEQGAEETQYF.

The rearrangement uses TRBV6-5 and TRBJ1-6; TCRdb's D call, TRBD1, is unchecked because there is no DNA. The CDR3 runs to 15 residues. Looked up from germline, CDR1 is MNHEY and CDR2 is SVGAGI. CDR3 sequence: CASSNSGTPNSPLHF.

This chain joins TRBV6-5 and TRBJ1-3; absent DNA, TCRdb's TRBD1 call cannot be checked. The CDR3 is 16 amino acids. CDR1 MNHEY and CDR2 SVGAGI come from the germline V gene. CDR3 residues: CASSRGNREFGNTIYF.

This clonotype is called medium-sized based on its frequency. The chain links TRBV5-4 to TRBJ2-3; TCRdb selects TRBD1, and the lack of DNA leaves this call unchecked. The length of the CDR3 is 17 residues. Looked up from germline, CDR1 is SGHNT and CDR2 is YYREEE (reference sequence). The CDR3 loop reads CASQSTGGAPSTDTQYF. Supplemented by reference TRBV5-4 and TRBJ2-3, the full variable domain reads ETGVTQSPTHLIKTRGQQVTLRCSSQSGHNTVSWYQQALGQGPQFIFQYYREEENGRGNFPPRFSGLQFPNYSSELNVNALELDDSALYLCASQSTGGAPSTDTQYFGPGTRLTVL.

The chain combines TRBV5-4 with TRBJ1-1. Per germline, CDR1 SGHNT and CDR2 YYREEE (reference sequence). The CDR3 is 12 residues long. CDR3: CASSFYVPEAFF. Full variable domain (missing parts from reference TRBV5-4 and TRBJ1-1): ETGVTQSPTHLIKTRGQQVTLRCSSQSGHNTVSWYQQALGQGPQFIFQYYREEENGRGNFPPRFSGLQFPNYSSELNVNALELDDSALYLCASSFYVPEAFFGQGTRLTVV.

Frequency places this clonotype as medium-sized. The rearrangement uses TRBV6-1 and TRBJ2-7. The CDR3 length is 13 residues. CDR1 is MNHNS, CDR2 SASEGT, per germline. The chain's CDR3 is CATLLLHSYEQYF.

Measured by frequency, this clonotype is medium-sized. The chain employs TRBV29-1 and TRBJ1-4; TCRdb's assignment of TRBD1 cannot be checked, as there is no DNA. Germline CDR1 and CDR2: SQVTM and ANQGSEA. The length of the CDR3 is 14 residues. CDR3 sequence: CSVSDDRRSEKLFF.